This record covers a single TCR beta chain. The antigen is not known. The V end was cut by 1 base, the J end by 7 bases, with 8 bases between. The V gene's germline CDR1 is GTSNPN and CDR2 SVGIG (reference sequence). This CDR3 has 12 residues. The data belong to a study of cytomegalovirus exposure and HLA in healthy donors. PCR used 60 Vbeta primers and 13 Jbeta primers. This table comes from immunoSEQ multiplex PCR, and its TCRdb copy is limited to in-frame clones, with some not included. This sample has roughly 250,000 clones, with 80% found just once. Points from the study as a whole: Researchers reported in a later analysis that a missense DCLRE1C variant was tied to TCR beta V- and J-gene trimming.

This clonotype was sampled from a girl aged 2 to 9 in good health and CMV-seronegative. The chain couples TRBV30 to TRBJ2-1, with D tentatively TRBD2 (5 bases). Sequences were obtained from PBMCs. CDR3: CAWSEGRNEQFF. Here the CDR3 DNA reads TGTGCCTGGAGTGAAGGGAGAAATGAGCAGTTCTTC.